Listed here is a single T cell receptor (beta chain). Its antigen is as yet unknown. RNA transcripts yielded amplified TCR beta CDR3 regions. The primer set for the first-round RT-PCR of the TCR CDR3 was HTBI. Via MiXCR, TCRdb re-called the multiplex PCR reads, giving one row per CDR3 protein. This sample has approximately 98,000 distinct CDR3 sequences, with roughly 40% found just once. This entry comes from a study of T cells in Graves' hyperthyroidism and ophthalmopathy. The study, taken as a whole, reports: Appearing also in blood were most of the thyroid clonotypes expanded above 0.001. Ophthalmopathy, as predicted by the model, came a median 6.5 months after the prediction.

The CDR3 consists of 13 residues. Deletions cut 1 base from V and 1 base from J, with 2 bases between. The germline gives CDR1 SGHTA, CDR2 FQGNSA. Recently diagnosed hyperthyroidism of less than 2 months' duration affected patients aged 18 to 65. In making diagnoses, clinical symptoms, serum thyroxine and TRAb, thyroid ultrasound and orbital computed tomography were all used. The sequenced sample consisted of peripheral blood or thyroid tissue (not recorded which). The chain combines TRBV7-2 with TRBJ1-5; D is unresolved. The receptor was isolated from a woman in her twenties or thirties with Graves' hyperthyroidism. CDR3 sequence (DNA): TGTGCCAGCAGCTTAGAGAGCAATCAGCCCCAGCATTTT. This gives the protein CASSLESNQPQHF.